Each of the 23 T cell receptor beta chains below was sequenced from the same sample in a study of technical replicates of blood from a handful of donors. The method was immunoSEQ multiplex PCR; TCRdb's version includes in-frame clones alone and lacks a portion of them. The profile shows 90,000 to 100,000 clones, 95% of them singletons. Sequencing used T cells isolated from PBMCs. These receptors all come from a human donor in good health.

J is TRBJ2-3 and V is TRBV6-4; 8 bases align to TRBD2. The length of the CDR3 is 15 residues. Germline V gene lookup returns CDR1 MRHNA and CDR2 SNTAGT. V was clipped by 4 bases and J by 1 base; unmatched bases: 4. This CDR3 reads CASSVISGGTDTQYF. The CDR3 coding sequence is TGTGCCAGCAGTGTTATTAGCGGGGGCACAGATACGCAGTATTTT.

The CDR3: CASSKGANFRDFEAFF. The CDR3 DNA reads TGTGCCAGCAGTAAAGGGGCCAATTTCCGGGACTTTGAAGCTTTCTTT. The chain links TRBV27 to TRBJ1-1, with D possibly TRBD1 on 5 matching bases. This CDR3 spans 16 amino acids. Germline lookup yields CDR1 MNHEY and CDR2 SMNVEV (reference sequence). The V and J ends lost 5 bases and 7 bases respectively, with 23 bases between them.

The genes are TRBV25-1 and TRBJ1-2, with D possibly matching TRBD1 (6 bases). Trimming removed 6 bases at V and 6 bases at J, with 14 bases between. CDR3 length: 13 amino acids. Germline values: CDR1 MGHDK, CDR2 SYGVNS. DNA for the CDR3: TGTGCCAGCAGGATACAGGGAGTCGATGGCTACACCTTC. Encoded protein: CASRIQGVDGYTF.

This CDR3 reads CASGGSSYNSPLHF. The CDR3 bases are TGTGCCAGCGGGGGGAGCTCCTATAATTCACCCCTCCACTTT. The V call is TRBV7-6, the J call TRBJ1-6, with a tentative D call TRBD1 (5 bases). The CDR3 is 14 residues long. CDR1 is SGHVS, CDR2 FNYEAQ, per germline. V shed 8 bases and J shed 0 bases, with 8 bases lying between them.

In DNA form, the CDR3 reads TGTGCCAGCAGCTCCGGGACTAGCGGGGGGTTCTTC. This translates into CASSSGTSGGFF. This chain connects TRBV5-4 to TRBJ2-1, with 14 bases lining up with TRBD2. The CDR3 loop spans 12 amino acids. The V segment lost 3 bases and the J segment 15 bases; nucleotides outside the gene matches: 2. Germline V CDR1 and CDR2: SGHNT, YYREEE (reference sequence).

V and J are TRBV29-1 and TRBJ1-2, with 7 bases lining up with TRBD1. CDR1 SQVTM and CDR2 ANQGSEA come from the germline V gene. This CDR3 spans 15 amino acids. Unmatched junction bases numbered 16, after V lost 7 bases and J lost 5 bases. The CDR3 DNA reads TGCAGCGGGGTACTTGAGGTTGCGGGACAGTATGGCTACACCTTC. The encoded protein is CSGVLEVAGQYGYTF.

The chain combines TRBV28 with TRBJ1-1; D is unresolved. This CDR3 has 12 amino acids. In germline, CDR1 is MDHEN, CDR2 SYDVKM. The ends were cut back, 5 bases at V and 6 bases at J, with 10 bases in the middle. CDR3 nucleotide sequence: TGTGCCAGCAGTGAGACTTGGGCTGAAGCTTTCTTT. This codes for CASSETWAEAFF.

This clone was seen only once. The chain uses TRBV6-1 and TRBJ1-2; possible D gene TRBD1, 6 bases. The V gene lost 7 bases and the J gene lost 4 bases, with 16 bases spanning the gap. Germline CDR1 MNHNS, CDR2 SASEGT. This CDR3 is 14 amino acids long. In DNA, the CDR3 is TGTGCCAGCACCCTAGGGGGGGCTTCCTATGGCTACACCTTC. Its translation: CASTLGGASYGYTF.

The chain uses TRBV5-1 and TRBJ2-1; weak D call: TRBD2 (5 bases). CDR3 size: 17 residues. The V end was cut by 4 bases, the J end by 0 bases, with 17 bases between. Germline CDR1 is SGHRS and CDR2 is YFSETQ. CDR3 sequence: CASSTRLTGSSYNEQFF. As DNA, the CDR3 is TGCGCCAGCAGCACGAGACTGACGGGGAGCTCCTACAATGAGCAGTTCTTC.

V gene TRBV2 combines with J gene TRBJ2-7; perhaps TRBD1 as D (6 bases). V was clipped by 5 bases and J by 3 bases, with 17 bases between them. The CDR3 length is 15 residues. CDR1 is SNHLY, CDR2 FYNNEI, per germline. CDR3 region: CASSPRTDRRYEQYF. The CDR3 DNA reads as TGTGCCAGCAGTCCCCGGACAGACCGACGCTACGAGCAGTACTTC.

This clone has just one count. V gene TRBV5-4 combines with J gene TRBJ1-2; maybe TRBD1 (6 bases). Between the trimmed V and J ends, which lost 3 bases and 3 bases, there was a span of 21 bases. The CDR3 is 17 amino acids. The germline V gene has CDR1 SGHNT and CDR2 YYREEE (reference sequence). The DNA of the CDR3 is TGTGCCAGCAGCTCGCGGGGGGGGCCAGTGGGATACTATGGCTACACCTTC. Amino acids: CASSSRGGPVGYYGYTF.

The chain links TRBV19 to TRBJ1-5; TRBD1 might be the D (5 bases). CDR1 is LNHDA and CDR2 is SQIVND in the germline V gene (reference sequence). Trimming cost V 0 bases and J 9 bases, with 9 bases left between them. This CDR3 region has 13 residues. CDR3 loop: CASSIDRRAPQHF. In DNA, the CDR3 is TGTGCCAGTAGTATAGATCGCAGGGCGCCCCAGCATTTT.

The chain couples TRBV11-2 to TRBJ1-1; weak D call: TRBD1 (5 bases). Trimming took 6 bases from V and 8 from J, leaving 13 bases between them. The CDR3 length is 12 residues. Germline values: CDR1 SGHAT, CDR2 FQNNGV. CDR3: CASSQEDREAFF. CDR3 nucleotides: TGTGCCAGCAGTCAGGAAGACAGAGAAGCTTTCTTT.

The chain uses TRBV5-1 and TRBJ2-3; 11 bases align to TRBD1. CDR1 SGHRS and CDR2 YFSETQ come from the germline V gene. The CDR3 contains 16 residues. After removal of 0 bases from V and 4 bases from J, the junction contained 4 bases not matched to a gene. CDR3 in amino acids: CASSLDGTGGADTQYF. In nucleotides, the CDR3 is TGCGCCAGCAGCTTGGATGGGACAGGGGGGGCAGATACGCAGTATTTT.

This chain uses TRBV5-1 with TRBJ2-5; 10 nucleotides line up with TRBD2. Germline V gene data show CDR1 as SGHRS and CDR2 as YFSETQ. CDR3 size: 14 residues. With V trimmed by 4 bases and J by 4 bases, 4 bases remained unmatched. The CDR3 reads CASSTRLAGETQYF. CDR3 bases: TGCGCCAGCAGCACTAGACTAGCGGGAGAGACCCAGTACTTC.

The rearrangement joins TRBV7-9 to TRBJ2-2; TRBD2 might be the D (6 bases). V was trimmed by 1 base and J by 1 base, leaving 10 bases between them. The CDR3 has 16 residues. Germline CDR1 and CDR2: SEHNR and FQNEAQ (reference sequence). CDR3 coding DNA: TGTGCCAGCAGCTTAGTCTCGCGGGAGAACACCGGGGAGCTGTTTTTT. This codes for CASSLVSRENTGELFF.

This chain connects TRBV2 to TRBJ2-7, with unresolved D. V was shortened by 4 bases and J by 6 bases, with 10 bases between the two germline ends. CDR1 is SNHLY, CDR2 FYNNEI, per germline. The CDR3 is 12 amino acids. The DNA for the CDR3 is TGTGCCAGCAGTGTTCTCCGTAGCGAGCAGTACTTC. Translation gives CASSVLRSEQYF.

The chain couples TRBV5-4 to TRBJ1-1; D unresolved. V was clipped by 6 bases and J by 1 base, with 10 bases between them. CDR1 and CDR2 (germline): SGHNT, YYREEE (reference sequence). This CDR3 is 13 amino acids long. The CDR3 region is CASNNRGNTEAFF. In nucleotides, the CDR3 is TGTGCCAGCAACAATCGGGGGAACACTGAAGCTTTCTTT.

The chain recombines TRBV4-1 with TRBJ1-1; D gene uncertain. The CDR3 has 14 amino acids. The germline CDR1 and CDR2 sequences are MGHRA and YSYEKL. Trimming stripped 0 bases from V and 6 bases from J, with 11 bases between. CDR3 protein: CASSQDHAGAEAFF. The CDR3 DNA is TGCGCCAGCAGCCAAGATCACGCGGGTGCTGAAGCTTTCTTT.

The chain has TRBV5-6 and TRBJ2-3, with 8 positions matching TRBD1. The CDR3 is 15 amino acids. CDR1 is SGHDT, CDR2 YYEEEE, per germline. V lost 4 bases and J lost 0; bases outside the gene matches: 4. The CDR3 DNA sequence: TGTGCCAGCAGCCCTGGGACAGGTAGCACAGATACGCAGTATTTT. It translates to CASSPGTGSTDTQYF. The complete variable domain, with remaining parts taken from reference TRBV5-6 and TRBJ2-3, reads DAGVTQSPTHLIKTRGQQVTLRCSPKSGHDTVSWYQQALGQGPQFIFQYYEEEERQRGNFPDRFSGHQFPNYSSELNVNALLLGDSALYLCASSPGTGSTDTQYFGPGTRLTVL.

The chain uses TRBV30 and TRBJ2-6; the match to TRBD1 covers 10 bases. V was pared by 4 bases and J by 5 bases, with 11 bases of the junction left unmatched. The CDR3 totals 17 residues. CDR1 GTSNPN and CDR2 SVGIG come from the germline V gene (reference sequence). CDR3 coding DNA: TGTGCCTGGAAGCGACAGGGGGCCCCGCATTGGGCCAACGTCCTGACTTTC. It codes for CAWKRQGAPHWANVLTF.

This chain joins TRBV11-2 and TRBJ1-1, with a possible D match to TRBD1 (5 bases). Germline CDR1 is SGHAT and CDR2 is FQNNGV. The ends were cut back, 5 bases at V and 4 bases at J, with 14 bases in the middle. The CDR3 contains 14 residues. CDR3 DNA sequence: TGTGCCAGCAGCACCCAGCAGGGAAGCACTGAAGCTTTCTTT. This codes for CASSTQQGSTEAFF. Together with reference TRBV11-2 and TRBJ1-1, the CDR3 gives the full variable domain: EAGVAQSPRYKIIEKRQSVAFWCNPISGHATLYWYQQILGQGPKLLIQFQNNGVVDDSQLPKDRFSAERLKGVDSTLKIQPAKLEDSAVYLCASSTQQGSTEAFFGQGTRLTVV.

The chain combines TRBV6-1 with TRBJ2-1, with TRBD1 matching 8 bases. Looked up from germline, CDR1 is MNHNS and CDR2 is SASEGT. The CDR3 loop spans 14 amino acids. After removal of 9 bases from V and 6 bases from J, the junction contained 10 bases not matched to a gene. Here the CDR3 reads CASSQGAGGNEQFF. CDR3 nucleotides: TGTGCCAGTTCGCAGGGGGCTGGCGGCAATGAGCAGTTCTTC.